This TCR beta chain was found in a study of post-analysis software for immune sequencing data. On the study more broadly: Clinical courses comprised relapsing-remitting, secondary progressive and progressive-relapsing multiple sclerosis.

Libraries were made from TCR beta cDNA, and they carried unique molecular identifiers. A single record per CDR3 protein comes from TCRdb applying MiXCR to the PCR reads. The profile shows roughly 600,000 distinct CDR3 sequences, 44% of them singletons. General study results and limits: In multiple sclerosis, normalized Chao1 diversity was significantly below that of controls.

Of note for this clonotype: The antigen is not known.

Sequenced sample: blood. The TCR comes from a girl under 18 with multiple sclerosis.

Here the CDR3 DNA reads TGCAGTGCTACCGGGACAGGGGGCTCCGAGCAGTACTTC. Translation gives CSATGTGGSEQYF. V usage is TRBV20-1 and J usage is TRBJ2-5, with TRBD1 identical over 12 bases. The J call is uncertain, as TRBJ2-7 better fits the DNA end. The CDR3 runs 13 residues. Germline V gene data show CDR1 as DFQATT and CDR2 as SNEGSKA (reference sequence).